This TCR beta chain stems from a study of PD-L1 blockade in urothelial cancer. For the study at large: Beginning around 2014, patients received atezolizumab, given as 1,200 mg intravenously every 3 weeks.

Germline V gene data show CDR1 as SGDLS and CDR2 as YYNGEE. The germline V and J ends were trimmed by 0 bases and 1 base, with 4 bases remaining between them. The CDR3 sequence is 13 residues long. Time point denoted: pretreatment peripheral blood. This clone has just a few counts. Produced via immunoSEQ multiplex PCR; TCRdb's table is partial and in-frame only. The repertoire includes about 51,000 clones, approximately 86% of them detected once, and roughly 22% sits in the top ten. The V gene is TRBV9, the J gene TRBJ1-1, with unresolved D. The sample consisted of PBMCs, taken around atezolizumab (anti-PD-L1) treatment. This TCR came from a man aged 60-69 years with urothelial cancer. The CDR3: CASSVGRNTEAFF. In DNA form, the CDR3 reads TGTGCCAGCAGCGTAGGCAGGAACACTGAAGCTTTCTTT.